The rows below give T cell receptor beta chains drawn from one sample of a study of chemoradiotherapy in HPV16-positive cancers. Some clones are missing from TCRdb's copy, which holds only in-frame ones; the method was immunoSEQ multiplex PCR. The sample has roughly 28,000 clones; around 84% are singletons. The specimen was blood, collected from a patient who underwent chemoradiotherapy. These TCRs come from a human donor with HPV-associated anogenital cancer. Each CDR3 is given with its conserved first and last residue. Each record gives: clone size, V gene, D gene, J gene, CDR3 protein, CDR3 DNA. A D gene is named only where the DNA matches it firmly. Only some rows state a clone size, as once, few, many or a class for expanded clones.

>NA|TRBV14|NA|TRBJ2-5
CASSQSSGGLLQETQYF
TGTGCCAGCAGCCAAAGTTCTGGGGGTCTCCTCCAAGAGACCCAGTACTTC
>NA|TRBV30|NA|TRBJ2-7
CAWSPAHAENYEQYF
TGTGCCTGGAGTCCCGCACACGCGGAAAACTACGAGCAGTACTTC
>NA|TRBV5-1|NA|TRBJ1-2
CASSLDADGYTF
TGCGCCAGCAGCTTGGATGCGGATGGCTACACCTTC
>NA|TRBV6-1|TRBD1|TRBJ1-4
CASSEDLGFRGKLFF
TGTGCCAGCAGCGAAGACCTCGGGTTCAGGGGGAAACTGTTTTTT
>NA|TRBV5-1|NA|TRBJ1-1
CASSSYRVGNTEAFF
TGCGCCAGCAGCTCCTACAGGGTGGGGAACACTGAAGCTTTCTTT
>NA|TRBV5-1|TRBD1|TRBJ2-5
CASNRDRGQETQYF
TGCGCCAGCAACCGGGACAGGGGGCAAGAGACCCAGTACTTC
>few|TRBV5-4|NA|TRBJ2-2
CASSLGRGKQTGELFF
TGTGCCAGCAGCTTGGGTAGGGGGAAACAGACCGGGGAGCTGTTTTTT
>NA|TRBV19|NA|TRBJ1-5
CASSPNRESYQPQHF
TGTGCCAGTAGCCCAAATAGGGAGAGCTATCAGCCCCAGCATTTT
>NA|TRBV5-1|NA|TRBJ2-1
CASSFGGQNEQFF
TGCGCCAGCAGCTTCGGGGGGCAAAATGAGCAGTTCTTC
>NA|TRBV19|TRBD1|TRBJ2-3
CASSTGQGLFTDTQYF
TGTGCCAGTAGTACTGGACAGGGCCTATTCACAGATACGCAGTATTTT
>few|TRBV2|NA|TRBJ1-2
CASRQEANYGYTF
TGTGCCAGCCGACAGGAAGCTAACTATGGCTACACCTTC
>NA|TRBV7-2|NA|TRBJ1-5
CASSLSSASNQPQHF
TGTGCCAGCAGCTTATCATCGGCAAGCAATCAGCCCCAGCATTTT
>NA|TRBV7-8|TRBD1|TRBJ1-1
CASSLLDRGSEAFF
TGTGCCAGCAGCTTACTCGACAGGGGATCTGAAGCTTTCTTT
>NA|TRBV5-1|NA|TRBJ1-5
CASSLETDSELNQPQHF
TGCGCCAGCAGCTTGGAAACGGACAGCGAACTCAATCAGCCCCAGCATTTT
>NA|TRBV19|TRBD1|TRBJ1-2
CASSPDRGAGYTF
TGTGCCAGTAGTCCCGACAGGGGAGCTGGCTACACCTTC
>NA|TRBV5-1|NA|TRBJ2-5
CASSPGTTTQETQYF
TGCGCCAGCAGTCCCGGGACAACGACTCAAGAGACCCAGTACTTC
>NA|TRBV6-1|NA|TRBJ2-1
CASSEDPTGSYNEQFF
TGTGCCAGCAGTGAGGACCCTACCGGCTCCTACAATGAGCAGTTCTTC
>NA|TRBV25-1|TRBD1|TRBJ2-6
CASSGDRGIAGANVLTF
TGTGCCAGCAGTGGCGACAGGGGGATAGCTGGGGCCAACGTCCTGACTTTC
>few|TRBV5-6|NA|TRBJ2-3
CASSLGGVGTDTQYF
TGTGCCAGCAGCTTGGGAGGGGTGGGCACAGATACGCAGTATTTT
>NA|TRBV25-1|NA|TRBJ1-2
CASSERGQANYGYTF
TGTGCCAGCAGTGAAAGGGGCCAAGCTAACTATGGCTACACCTTC
>NA|TRBV5-6|NA|TRBJ2-2
CASSLSTGELFF
TGTGCCAGCAGCTTGTCTACCGGGGAGCTGTTTTTT
>once|TRBV2|TRBD1|TRBJ2-7
CASKGQGTKQYF
TGTGCCAGCAAGGGACAGGGTACGAAGCAGTACTTC
>NA|TRBV19|NA|TRBJ2-2
CASSIPGQNTGELFF
TGTGCCAGTAGTATACCGGGACAAAACACCGGGGAGCTGTTTTTT
>NA|TRBV5-1|TRBD2|TRBJ2-2
CASSFSGGAPTGELFF
TGCGCCAGCAGCTTTAGCGGGGGGGCTCCCACCGGGGAGCTGTTTTTT